This T cell receptor beta chain comes out of a study of identical twins. V dropped 0 bases and J dropped 1 base, with 6 bases sitting between them. The length of the CDR3 is 15 residues. Germline CDR1 reads LGHNA; CDR2 reads YSLEER. This clonotype was recorded many times. TCRdb reanalysed the 5' RACE reads using MiXCR and keeps one entry per CDR3 protein. The sample carries about 700,000 distinct CDR3 sequences, less than 10% recorded once. This same sample was also taken into another study, of yellow fever vaccine responses in identical twins.

The V gene is TRBV4-3, the J gene TRBJ2-2; D gene uncertain. Sequencing was performed on PBMCs. The origin of this receptor is a woman aged 18-30 years in good health. CDR3 nucleotides: TGCGCCAGCAGCCAAGATGCAGGGAACACCGGGGAGCTGTTTTTT. This gives the protein CASSQDAGNTGELFF.